Listed below are T cell receptor beta chains from one sample, sequenced in a study of cytomegalovirus exposure and HLA in healthy donors. TCRdb's copy holds only in-frame clones and misses some; the assay was immunoSEQ multiplex PCR. The sample yields approximately 170,000 clones, about four fifths seen once. Specimen: PBMCs. Receptors originate from a male donor in good health and CMV-seronegative. Each CDR3 is given with its conserved first and last residue. A D gene is named only where the DNA matches it firmly. Not every row has a clone size; where given, it reads once, few, many or a size class.

clone size: -; J gene: TRBJ2-3; D gene: TRBD2; V gene: TRBV25-1; CDR3 DNA: TGTGCCAGCATGGGACTAGCGGGGGGCTTGAGCACAGATACGCAGTATTTT; CDR3 protein: CASMGLAGGLSTDTQYF
clone size: once; J gene: TRBJ2-3; D gene: -; V gene: TRBV7-6; CDR3 DNA: TGTGCCAGCAGCTTAGCGGGGGGAGATACGCAGTATTTT; CDR3 protein: CASSLAGGDTQYF
clone size: -; J gene: TRBJ2-2; D gene: -; V gene: TRBV10-3; CDR3 DNA: TGTGCCATCAGTGAGTCGGGAGGATCCACCGGGGAGCTGTTTTTT; CDR3 protein: CAISESGGSTGELFF
clone size: -; J gene: TRBJ2-3; D gene: -; V gene: TRBV5-4; CDR3 DNA: TGTGCCAGCAGCCTCCAAGGTGGGACGACTAGGTATTTT; CDR3 protein: CASSLQGGTTRYF
clone size: -; J gene: TRBJ2-2; D gene: TRBD2; V gene: TRBV4-2; CDR3 DNA: TGTGCCAGCAGCCAAGTATCGGCTAGCGGGGGCCAGGTTTTT; CDR3 protein: CASSQVSASGGQVF
clone size: -; J gene: TRBJ1-5; D gene: TRBD1; V gene: TRBV6-5; CDR3 DNA: TGTGCCAGCAGCCGGGGACAGGGGAATCAGCCCCAGCATTTT; CDR3 protein: CASSRGQGNQPQHF
clone size: -; J gene: TRBJ2-5; D gene: TRBD1; V gene: TRBV29-1; CDR3 DNA: TGCAGCGTTTATGGACAGGGCTCGGAGACCCAGTACTTC; CDR3 protein: CSVYGQGSETQYF
clone size: -; J gene: TRBJ2-3; D gene: TRBD2; V gene: TRBV19; CDR3 DNA: TGTGCCAGTAGCCGAGCAGGGACTAGCGGCACAGATACGCAGTATTTT; CDR3 protein: CASSRAGTSGTDTQYF
clone size: -; J gene: TRBJ2-5; D gene: -; V gene: TRBV28; CDR3 DNA: TGTGCCAGCAGTACCACTAGCTTGAAGTACTTC; CDR3 protein: CASSTTSLKYF
clone size: few; J gene: TRBJ2-7; D gene: TRBD1; V gene: TRBV13; CDR3 DNA: TGTGCCAGCAGCTACGGGACAGCCAGTTCCTACGAGCAGTACTTC; CDR3 protein: CASSYGTASSYEQYF
clone size: once; J gene: TRBJ2-1; D gene: TRBD2; V gene: TRBV28; CDR3 DNA: TGTGCCAGCAGTTTGTTAGCGGGAGTTGCCAATGAGCAGTTCTTC; CDR3 protein: CASSLLAGVANEQFF
clone size: -; J gene: TRBJ1-5; D gene: -; V gene: TRBV18; CDR3 DNA: TGTGCCAGCTCACCAAATCTGACAGGCTACAATCAGCCCCAGCATTTT; CDR3 protein: CASSPNLTGYNQPQHF
clone size: few; J gene: TRBJ1-1; D gene: -; V gene: TRBV10-3; CDR3 DNA: TGTGCCATCAGTGAAGGACTTCTGGCTTCTGAAGCTTTCTTT; CDR3 protein: CAISEGLLASEAFF
clone size: -; J gene: TRBJ2-2; D gene: TRBD1; V gene: TRBV12-5; CDR3 DNA: TGTGCTAGTTCAGAACAGGGGAGAACCGGGGAGCTGTTTTTT; CDR3 protein: CASSEQGRTGELFF
clone size: -; J gene: TRBJ2-7; D gene: -; V gene: TRBV15; CDR3 DNA: TGTGCCACCAGCAGAGATAAACTCATGATCTCCTACGAGCAGTACTTC; CDR3 protein: CATSRDKLMISYEQYF
clone size: -; J gene: TRBJ2-5; D gene: -; V gene: TRBV18; CDR3 DNA: TGTGCCAGCTCACCCTCCCAAGAGACCCAGTACTTC; CDR3 protein: CASSPSQETQYF
clone size: -; J gene: TRBJ1-5; D gene: TRBD1; V gene: TRBV7-9; CDR3 DNA: TGTTCCAGCAGCTACAGGGGCGAGCCCCAGCATTTT; CDR3 protein: CSSSYRGEPQHF
clone size: -; J gene: TRBJ2-1; D gene: -; V gene: TRBV5-1; CDR3 DNA: TGCGCCAGCAGCTCCAACAGTGCGGGAAGTAATGAGCAGTTCTTC; CDR3 protein: CASSSNSAGSNEQFF
clone size: -; J gene: TRBJ1-2; D gene: -; V gene: TRBV18; CDR3 DNA: TGTGCCAGCTCACCGGACAGAACCGTCTATGGCTACACCTTC; CDR3 protein: CASSPDRTVYGYTF
clone size: -; J gene: TRBJ2-2; D gene: -; V gene: TRBV10-1; CDR3 DNA: TGCGCCAGCAGTCTAGGGGGAGCGCATACCGGGGAGCTGTTTTTT; CDR3 protein: CASSLGGAHTGELFF
clone size: few; J gene: TRBJ2-7; D gene: -; V gene: TRBV27; CDR3 DNA: TGTGCCAGCAGTTTGCAGGCGGGCGAGCAGTACTTC; CDR3 protein: CASSLQAGEQYF
clone size: -; J gene: TRBJ1-4; D gene: TRBD1; V gene: TRBV28; CDR3 DNA: TGTGCTTGCAGGGGGAATCTCGGAAAACTGTTTTTT; CDR3 protein: CACRGNLGKLFF
clone size: -; J gene: TRBJ1-1; D gene: TRBD1; V gene: TRBV28; CDR3 DNA: TGTGCCAGCAGTACAATAGGGCCGGGGACAGGGGCGAACACTGAAGCTTTCTTT; CDR3 protein: CASSTIGPGTGANTEAFF
clone size: -; J gene: TRBJ2-3; D gene: TRBD2; V gene: TRBV27; CDR3 DNA: TGTGCCAGCAGGACTAGCGGGACAGATACGCAGTATTTT; CDR3 protein: CASRTSGTDTQYF
clone size: -; J gene: TRBJ2-2; D gene: TRBD2; V gene: TRBV7-2; CDR3 DNA: TGTGCCAGCAGCTTTCCTAGCGGGGTTTACACCGGGGAGCTGTTTTTT; CDR3 protein: CASSFPSGVYTGELFF
clone size: -; J gene: TRBJ2-3; D gene: -; V gene: TRBV29-1; CDR3 DNA: TGCAGCGTGGCCACCTACAGGATGGGCACAGATACGCAGTATTTT; CDR3 protein: CSVATYRMGTDTQYF
clone size: -; J gene: TRBJ2-7; D gene: -; V gene: TRBV28; CDR3 DNA: TGTGCCAGCAGTTTTCAGGGCGATCCCTCCTACGAGCAGTACTTC; CDR3 protein: CASSFQGDPSYEQYF
clone size: -; J gene: TRBJ2-7; D gene: -; V gene: TRBV28; CDR3 DNA: TGTGCCAGCAGTTCCACAGGTTGGTCCTCCTACGAGCAGTACTTC; CDR3 protein: CASSSTGWSSYEQYF
clone size: -; J gene: TRBJ1-1; D gene: -; V gene: TRBV5-5; CDR3 DNA: TGTGCCAGCAGGATACAGGACTACGAAGCTTTCTTT; CDR3 protein: CASRIQDYEAFF
clone size: -; J gene: TRBJ2-6; D gene: TRBD2; V gene: TRBV7-6; CDR3 DNA: TGTGCCAGCAGCTTAAGAGTCGGTAGCGGGTTACGCTCTGGGGCCAACGTCCTGACTTTC; CDR3 protein: CASSLRVGSGLRSGANVLTF
clone size: once; J gene: TRBJ2-5; D gene: TRBD2; V gene: TRBV5-4; CDR3 DNA: TGTGCCAGCAGCTTGAGTGTTCGGCGGGGGGAAGAGACCCAGTACTTC; CDR3 protein: CASSLSVRRGEETQYF
clone size: once; J gene: TRBJ2-7; D gene: TRBD2; V gene: TRBV29-1; CDR3 DNA: TGCAGCGTTGTGGACCTAGCGGGATTACCATACGAGCAGTACTTC; CDR3 protein: CSVVDLAGLPYEQYF
clone size: once; J gene: TRBJ1-2; D gene: -; V gene: TRBV30; CDR3 DNA: TGTGCCTGGACAGGGGCCGGATTCTATGGCTACCCCTTC; CDR3 protein: CAWTGAGFYGYPF
clone size: -; J gene: TRBJ2-7; D gene: -; V gene: TRBV7-2; CDR3 DNA: TGTGCCAGCAGCGCCACTTTGGACAGCTACGAGCAGTACTTC; CDR3 protein: CASSATLDSYEQYF
clone size: -; J gene: TRBJ2-5; D gene: TRBD1; V gene: TRBV7-8; CDR3 DNA: TGTGCCAGCAGTCCCGGGACAGGGAGGGGAGAGACCCAGTACTTC; CDR3 protein: CASSPGTGRGETQYF
clone size: -; J gene: TRBJ1-6; D gene: -; V gene: TRBV30; CDR3 DNA: TGTGCCTGGAGTGCAAGCTTACCCCTCCACTTT; CDR3 protein: CAWSASLPLHF
clone size: -; J gene: TRBJ1-5; D gene: -; V gene: TRBV28; CDR3 DNA: TGTGCCAGCAGCTCCCCCGGGGTTAGCAATCAGCCCCAGCATTTT; CDR3 protein: CASSSPGVSNQPQHF
clone size: -; J gene: TRBJ2-7; D gene: TRBD1; V gene: TRBV30; CDR3 DNA: TGTGCCTGGACCCTACCCGGACAGGAGGCCCTCTACGAGCAGTACTTC; CDR3 protein: CAWTLPGQEALYEQYF
clone size: -; J gene: TRBJ2-1; D gene: -; V gene: TRBV29-1; CDR3 DNA: TGCAGCGTGAGTGGGGGGGGGCTTTCCCATGAGCAGTTCTTC; CDR3 protein: CSVSGGGLSHEQFF
clone size: -; J gene: TRBJ2-5; D gene: -; V gene: TRBV5-1; CDR3 DNA: TGCGCCAGCAGCTTGGCAAGCGGTACGCAAGAGACCCAGTACTTC; CDR3 protein: CASSLASGTQETQYF
clone size: -; J gene: TRBJ2-1; D gene: -; V gene: TRBV5-1; CDR3 DNA: TGCGCCAGCAGGGGAATTGAGCGGAGCTCCTACAATGAGCAGTTCTTC; CDR3 protein: CASRGIERSSYNEQFF
clone size: once; J gene: TRBJ1-2; D gene: -; V gene: TRBV28; CDR3 DNA: TGTGCCAGCAGTATAACGGGGTCTTATGGCTACACCTTC; CDR3 protein: CASSITGSYGYTF
clone size: few; J gene: TRBJ2-3; D gene: TRBD1; V gene: TRBV2; CDR3 DNA: TGTGCCAGCTTGGGTGGACAGGGTGTAGGCCTGCAGTATTTT; CDR3 protein: CASLGGQGVGLQYF
clone size: -; J gene: TRBJ2-2; D gene: -; V gene: TRBV5-4; CDR3 DNA: TGTGCCAGCAGCCCGGTGTCGCAAAAGGGGGAGCTGTTTTTT; CDR3 protein: CASSPVSQKGELFF